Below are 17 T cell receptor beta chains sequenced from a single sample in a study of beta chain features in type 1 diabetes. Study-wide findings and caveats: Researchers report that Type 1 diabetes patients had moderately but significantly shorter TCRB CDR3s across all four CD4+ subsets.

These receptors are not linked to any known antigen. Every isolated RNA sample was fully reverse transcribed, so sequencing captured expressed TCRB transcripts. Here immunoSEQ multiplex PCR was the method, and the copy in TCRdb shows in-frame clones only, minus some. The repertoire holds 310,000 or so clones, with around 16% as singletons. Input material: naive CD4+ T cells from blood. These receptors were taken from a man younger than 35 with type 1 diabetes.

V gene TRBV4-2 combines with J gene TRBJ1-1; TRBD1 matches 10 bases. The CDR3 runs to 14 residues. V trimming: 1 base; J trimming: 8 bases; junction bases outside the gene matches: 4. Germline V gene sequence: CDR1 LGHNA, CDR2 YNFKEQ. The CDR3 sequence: CASSQVLGQGEAFF. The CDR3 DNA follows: TGTGCCAGCAGCCAAGTCCTGGGACAGGGGGAAGCTTTCTTT.

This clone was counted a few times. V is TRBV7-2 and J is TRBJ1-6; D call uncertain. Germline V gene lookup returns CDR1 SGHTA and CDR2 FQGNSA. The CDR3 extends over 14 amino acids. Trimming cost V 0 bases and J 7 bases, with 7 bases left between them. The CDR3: CASSLAKLNSPLHF. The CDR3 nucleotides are TGTGCCAGCAGCTTAGCGAAGCTGAATTCACCCCTCCACTTT.

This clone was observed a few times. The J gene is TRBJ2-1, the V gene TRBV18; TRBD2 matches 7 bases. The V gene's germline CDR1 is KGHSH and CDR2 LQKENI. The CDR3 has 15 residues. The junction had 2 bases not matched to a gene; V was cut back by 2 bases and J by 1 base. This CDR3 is CASSPGGGSYNEQFF. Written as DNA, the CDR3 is TGTGCCAGCTCACCAGGGGGGGGATCCTACAATGAGCAGTTCTTC.

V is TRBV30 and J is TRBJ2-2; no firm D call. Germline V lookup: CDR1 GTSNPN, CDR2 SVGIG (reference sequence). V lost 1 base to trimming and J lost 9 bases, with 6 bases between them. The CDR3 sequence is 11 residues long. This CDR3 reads CAWSGFRELFF. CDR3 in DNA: TGTGCCTGGAGTGGTTTTAGGGAGCTGTTTTTT.

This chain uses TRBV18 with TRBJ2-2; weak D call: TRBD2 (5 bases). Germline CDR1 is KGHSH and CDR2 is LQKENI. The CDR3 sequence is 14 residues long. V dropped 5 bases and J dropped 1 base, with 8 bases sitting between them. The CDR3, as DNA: TGTGCCAGCTCATCAAGCGGGAACACCGGGGAGCTGTTTTTT. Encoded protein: CASSSSGNTGELFF.

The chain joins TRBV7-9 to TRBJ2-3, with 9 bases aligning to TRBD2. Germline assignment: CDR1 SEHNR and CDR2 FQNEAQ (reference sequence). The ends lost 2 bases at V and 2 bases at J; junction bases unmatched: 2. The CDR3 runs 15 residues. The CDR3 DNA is TGTGCCAGCAGCTTACTAGCGGGGTACACAGATACGCAGTATTTT. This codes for CASSLLAGYTDTQYF.

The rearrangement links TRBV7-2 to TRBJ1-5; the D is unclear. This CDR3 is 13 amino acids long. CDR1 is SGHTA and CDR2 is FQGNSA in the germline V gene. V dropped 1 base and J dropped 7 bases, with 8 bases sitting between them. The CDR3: CASSLGFEQPQHF. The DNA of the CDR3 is TGTGCCAGCAGCTTAGGTTTTGAGCAGCCCCAGCATTTT.

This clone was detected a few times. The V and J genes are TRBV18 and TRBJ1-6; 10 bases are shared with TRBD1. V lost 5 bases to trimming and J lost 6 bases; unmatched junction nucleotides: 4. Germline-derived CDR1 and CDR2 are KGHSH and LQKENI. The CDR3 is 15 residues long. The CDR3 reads CASSSDRGTNSPLHF. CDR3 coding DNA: TGTGCCAGCTCATCGGACAGGGGGACTAATTCACCCCTCCACTTT.

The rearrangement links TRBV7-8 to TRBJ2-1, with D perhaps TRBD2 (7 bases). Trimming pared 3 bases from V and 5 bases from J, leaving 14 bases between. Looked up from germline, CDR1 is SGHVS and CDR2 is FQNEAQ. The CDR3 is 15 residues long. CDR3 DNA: TGTGCCAGCAGCTTCCGCGGGGGCCTGAACAATGAGCAGTTCTTC. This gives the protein CASSFRGGLNNEQFF. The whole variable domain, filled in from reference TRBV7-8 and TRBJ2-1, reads GAGVSQSPRYKVAKRGQDVALRCDPISGHVSLFWYQQALGQGPEFLTYFQNEAQLDKSGLPSDRFFAERPEGSVSTLKIQRTQQEDSAVYLCASSFRGGLNNEQFFGPGTRLTVL.

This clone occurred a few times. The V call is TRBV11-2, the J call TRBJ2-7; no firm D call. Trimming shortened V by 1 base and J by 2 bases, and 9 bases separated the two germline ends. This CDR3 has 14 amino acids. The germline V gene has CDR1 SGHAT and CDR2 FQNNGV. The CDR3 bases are TGTGCCAGCAGCTTAGTCGGTATAGCCTACGAGCAGTACTTC. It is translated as CASSLVGIAYEQYF.

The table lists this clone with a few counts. CDR3 DNA sequence: TGTGCCAGCAGGAGAGGTGCGGGTACCCTCTACAATGAGCAGTTCTTC. This encodes CASRRGAGTLYNEQFF. The J gene is TRBJ2-1, the V gene TRBV9, with a weak D call TRBD2 (5 bases). Germline CDR1 and CDR2: SGDLS and YYNGEE. V was cut by 5 bases and J by 3 bases, with 18 bases left in between. The CDR3 has 16 amino acids. The full variable domain, with the rest looked up from reference TRBV9 and TRBJ2-1, is DSGVTQTPKHLITATGQRVTLRCSPRSGDLSVYWYQQSLDQGLQFLIQYYNGEERAKGNILERFSAQQFPDLHSELNLSSLELGDSALYFCASRRGAGTLYNEQFFGPGTRLTVL.

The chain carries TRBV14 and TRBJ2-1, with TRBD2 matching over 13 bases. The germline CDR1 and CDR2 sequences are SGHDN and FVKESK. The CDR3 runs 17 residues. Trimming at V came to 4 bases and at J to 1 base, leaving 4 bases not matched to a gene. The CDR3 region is CASSLRGLAGSYNEQFF. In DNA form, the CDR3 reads TGTGCCAGCAGCCTCAGGGGACTAGCGGGATCCTACAATGAGCAGTTCTTC.

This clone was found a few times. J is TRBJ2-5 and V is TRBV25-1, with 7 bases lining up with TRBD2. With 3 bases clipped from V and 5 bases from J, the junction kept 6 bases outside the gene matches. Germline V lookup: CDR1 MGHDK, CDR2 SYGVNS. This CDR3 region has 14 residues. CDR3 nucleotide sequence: TGTGCCAGCAGTGAGCGGTGGGGGGGGGAGACCCAGTACTTC. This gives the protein CASSERWGGETQYF. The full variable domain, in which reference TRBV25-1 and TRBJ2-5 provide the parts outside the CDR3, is EADIYQTPRYLVIGTGKKITLECSQTMGHDKMYWYQQDPGMELHLIHYSYGVNSTEKGDLSSESTVSRIRTEHFPLTLESARPSHTSQYLCASSERWGGETQYFGPGTRLLVL.

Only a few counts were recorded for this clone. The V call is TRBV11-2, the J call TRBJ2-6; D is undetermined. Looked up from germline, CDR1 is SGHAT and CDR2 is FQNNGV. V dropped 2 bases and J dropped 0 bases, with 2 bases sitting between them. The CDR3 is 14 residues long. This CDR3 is CASSLLSGANVLTF. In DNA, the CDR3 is TGTGCCAGCAGCTTACTCTCTGGGGCCAACGTCCTGACTTTC.

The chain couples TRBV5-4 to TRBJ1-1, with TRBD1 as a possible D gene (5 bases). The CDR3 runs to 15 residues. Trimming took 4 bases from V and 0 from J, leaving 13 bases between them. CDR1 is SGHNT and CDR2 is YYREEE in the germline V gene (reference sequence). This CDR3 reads CASSQGAGLNTEAFF. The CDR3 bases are TGTGCCAGCAGCCAAGGGGCAGGGCTGAACACTGAAGCTTTCTTT.

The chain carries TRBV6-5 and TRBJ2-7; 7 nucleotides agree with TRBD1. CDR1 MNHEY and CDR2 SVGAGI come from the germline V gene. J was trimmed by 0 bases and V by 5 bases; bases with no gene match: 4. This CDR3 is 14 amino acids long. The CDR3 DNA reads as TGTGCCAGCAGTAACAGGGGAGCCTCCTACGAGCAGTACTTC. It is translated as CASSNRGASYEQYF.

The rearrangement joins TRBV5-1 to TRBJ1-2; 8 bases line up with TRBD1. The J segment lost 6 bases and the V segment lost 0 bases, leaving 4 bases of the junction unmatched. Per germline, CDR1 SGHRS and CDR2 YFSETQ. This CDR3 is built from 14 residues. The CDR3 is CASSLAKTGDGYTF. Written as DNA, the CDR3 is TGCGCCAGCAGCTTGGCCAAGACAGGGGATGGCTACACCTTC.